The 20 T cell receptor beta chains below all came from one sample that was sequenced in a study of blood T cell repertoires in COVID-19. Using immunoSEQ multiplex PCR, the repertoire was profiled, and TCRdb retains in-frame clones only, with some absent. Altogether 300,000 to 350,000 clones are present, 70% to 90% being singletons, with the ten largest covering roughly 2.2%. Sequencing input: PBMCs or T cells enriched from blood (not recorded which). These receptors were taken from a man aged 25 to 45 who had recovered from COVID-19.

This chain joins TRBV11-2 and TRBJ1-3, with D perhaps TRBD1 (5 bases). CDR1 and CDR2 from the germline V gene are SGHAT and FQNNGV. The CDR3 runs 13 residues. V lost 5 bases and J lost 5, with 10 bases in between. The CDR3 DNA reads TGTGCCAGCAGCACATCGGACAGAAACACCATATATTTT. It encodes CASSTSDRNTIYF.

The chain has TRBV11-2 and TRBJ1-1, with TRBD1 identical over 7 bases. Germline CDR1 and CDR2: SGHAT and FQNNGV. The CDR3 length is 14 residues. J was trimmed by 4 bases and V by 1 base; bases with no gene match: 3. The DNA of the CDR3 is TGTGCCAGCAGCTTAGGACAGGGATCCACTGAAGCTTTCTTT. It specifies CASSLGQGSTEAFF.

This chain connects TRBV7-2 to TRBJ2-7; 9 positions match TRBD2. The CDR3 has 16 amino acids. Germline loops: CDR1 SGHTA, CDR2 FQGNSA. The junction had 9 bases not matched to a gene; V was cut back by 1 base and J by 5 bases. The CDR3 nucleotides are TGTGCCAGCAGCTTAGTCGGCGGGGGGGCGGTCAACGAGCAGTACTTC. Translating gives CASSLVGGGAVNEQYF.

In its sample, this clone was seen once. CDR3 sequence: CASSEQGGGYTF. Here the CDR3 DNA reads TGTGCCAGCAGTGAACAGGGTGGTGGCTACACCTTC. The V gene is TRBV2, the J gene TRBJ1-2; tentatively, D is TRBD1 (5 bases). Germline-derived CDR1 and CDR2 are SNHLY and FYNNEI. Trimming shortened V by 2 bases and J by 7 bases, and 8 bases separated the two germline ends. The CDR3 loop spans 12 amino acids. Supplemented by reference TRBV2 and TRBJ1-2, the full variable domain reads EPEVTQTPSHQVTQMGQEVILRCVPISNHLYFYWYRQILGQKVEFLVSFYNNEISEKSEIFDDQFSVERPDGSNFTLKIRSTKLEDSAMYFCASSEQGGGYTFGSGTRLTVV.

In its sample, this clone was seen a few times. V gene TRBV30 combines with J gene TRBJ1-1; D may be TRBD1 (5 bases). There are 14 residues in the CDR3. Germline values: CDR1 GTSNPN, CDR2 SVGIG (reference sequence). Trimming stripped 2 bases from V and 1 base from J, with 11 bases between. DNA for the CDR3: TGTGCCTGGAGTTTTACAGGACGGAACACTGAAGCTTTCTTT. Translated: CAWSFTGRNTEAFF.

The chain has TRBV28 and TRBJ2-1, with 10 nucleotides matching TRBD1. V dropped 4 bases and J dropped 9; count of bases not matched to a gene: 18. Germline values: CDR1 MDHEN, CDR2 SYDVKM. This CDR3 is built from 18 residues. This CDR3 is CASSSSGTGASRWGEQFF. The DNA for the CDR3 is TGTGCCAGCAGTTCATCCGGGACAGGGGCAAGTAGATGGGGTGAGCAGTTCTTC.

This chain uses TRBV6-4 with TRBJ1-3; no reliable D call. Deletions cut 6 bases from V and 0 bases from J, with 12 bases between. The CDR3 runs to 15 residues. Looked up from germline, CDR1 is MRHNA and CDR2 is SNTAGT. CDR3: CASSPFRLSGNTIYF. CDR3 in DNA: TGTGCCAGCAGCCCCTTTCGACTCTCTGGAAACACCATATATTTT.

This clone was picked up a small number of times. The DNA for the CDR3 is TGTGCCTGGAGTCAAAAGGGGTGGAGCAATCAGCCCCAGCATTTT. Its protein product is CAWSQKGWSNQPQHF. The chain employs TRBV30 and TRBJ1-5; perhaps TRBD1 as D (5 bases). Trimming left V 2 bases short and J 1 base short, with 12 bases between. CDR3 length equals 15 residues. Per germline, CDR1 GTSNPN and CDR2 SVGIG (reference sequence).

The chain couples TRBV29-1 to TRBJ1-1; perhaps TRBD1 as D (5 bases). CDR3 length equals 12 residues. Trimming left V 6 bases short and J 2 bases short, with 10 bases between. In germline, CDR1 is SQVTM, CDR2 ANQGSEA. CDR3: CSVGHRNTEAFF. CDR3 DNA: TGCAGCGTAGGACACCGAAACACTGAAGCTTTCTTT.

This chain joins TRBV4-1 and TRBJ1-5, with D unclear. The CDR3 spans 15 residues. The V end lost 6 bases, the J end lost 1 base, and 13 bases lay between the germline ends. Germline-derived CDR1 and CDR2 are MGHRA and YSYEKL. CDR3 loop: CASSAPEVSNQPQHF. As DNA, the CDR3 is TGCGCCAGCAGTGCCCCGGAGGTGAGCAATCAGCCCCAGCATTTT.

This chain joins TRBV12-5 and TRBJ2-2; a weak D match, TRBD2 (6 bases). V lost 5 bases and J lost 3, with 13 bases in between. This CDR3 comprises 15 residues. The germline CDR1 and CDR2 sequences are LGHNT and FRNRAP. CDR3 in amino acids: CASGGRGRHTGELFF. DNA for the CDR3: TGTGCTAGTGGTGGCCGAGGGAGGCACACCGGGGAGCTGTTTTTT. The full variable domain, in which reference TRBV12-5 and TRBJ2-2 provide the parts outside the CDR3, is DARVTQTPRHKVTEMGQEVTMRCQPILGHNTVFWYRQTMMQGLELLAYFRNRAPLDDSGMPKDRFSAEMPDATLATLKIQPSEPRDSAVYFCASGGRGRHTGELFFGEGSRLTVL.

The rearrangement uses TRBV19 and TRBJ1-5, with TRBD1 identical over 8 bases. The V and J ends lost 7 bases and 8 bases, in that order; junction bases with no gene match: 13. Germline CDR1 and CDR2: LNHDA and SQIVND (reference sequence). The CDR3 loop spans 15 amino acids. The DNA of the CDR3 is TGTGCCAGTAACCCGGGACAGGAAAGGCGAAAGCCCCAGCATTTT. Encoded protein: CASNPGQERRKPQHF.

The V and J genes are TRBV6-1 and TRBJ1-4, with no clear D. Trimming removed 1 base from V and 0 bases from J, with 9 bases in between. CDR1 and CDR2 from the germline V gene are MNHNS and SASEGT. This CDR3 has 16 residues. CDR3 DNA: TGTGCCAGCAGTGAAGTCAGAACAGCAACTAATGAAAAACTGTTTTTT. As protein: CASSEVRTATNEKLFF.

The table lists this clone with many counts. The chain uses TRBV19 and TRBJ1-1, with 8 nucleotides matching TRBD1. V gave up 5 bases and J gave up 4 bases; unmatched junction bases: 6. CDR3 length: 14 residues. Germline lookup yields CDR1 LNHDA and CDR2 SQIVND (reference sequence). The CDR3 nucleotides are TGTGCCAGTAGTCACCCCAGGGGGCGCACTGAAGCTTTCTTT. Protein: CASSHPRGRTEAFF.

V and J are TRBV7-9 and TRBJ1-2; 7 bases are shared with TRBD1. The germline V gene has CDR1 SEHNR and CDR2 FQNEAQ (reference sequence). The CDR3 totals 15 residues. V dropped 1 base and J dropped 4; count of bases not matched to a gene: 6. CDR3 sequence reads: CASSLETGYVYGYTF. Written as DNA, the CDR3 is TGTGCCAGCAGCTTAGAGACAGGGTATGTCTATGGCTACACCTTC. The variable domain in full, completed from reference TRBV7-9 and TRBJ1-2, reads DTGVSQNPRHKITKRGQNVTFRCDPISEHNRLYWYRQTLGQGPEFLTYFQNEAQLEKSRLLSDRFSAERPKGSFSTLEIQRTEQGDSAMYLCASSLETGYVYGYTFGSGTRLTVV.

This chain joins TRBV25-1 and TRBJ2-6, with a possible D match to TRBD1 (6 bases). The CDR3 extends over 16 amino acids. Germline V CDR1 and CDR2: MGHDK, SYGVNS. V was clipped by 5 bases and J by 0 bases, with 11 bases between them. The CDR3 sequence is CASSKTGFSGANVLTF. The CDR3 nucleotides read TGTGCCAGCAGTAAGACAGGTTTCTCTGGGGCCAACGTCCTGACTTTC.

In regard to this clone: This specimen includes other DNA sequences encoding the same CDR3. The V gene is TRBV4-3, the J gene TRBJ1-2; 9 nucleotides line up with TRBD1. The length of the CDR3 is 15 residues. Trimming at V came to 4 bases and at J to 4 bases, leaving 7 bases not matched to a gene. The V gene's germline CDR1 is LGHNA and CDR2 YSLEER. The CDR3 DNA sequence: TGCGCCAGCAGCCCACGGACAGGGGAAATCTATGGCTACACCTTC. Encoded protein: CASSPRTGEIYGYTF.

The V and J genes are TRBV19 and TRBJ2-5; the match to TRBD2 covers 12 bases. Trimming at V came to 5 bases and at J to 2 bases, leaving 3 bases not matched to a gene. The germline V gene has CDR1 LNHDA and CDR2 SQIVND (reference sequence). There are 15 residues in the CDR3. The CDR3 DNA sequence: TGTGCCAGTAGTCCGGGACTAGCGGGTCAAGAGACCCAGTACTTC. Encoded protein: CASSPGLAGQETQYF.

This clone was detected a few times. This chain's CDR3 is CASSQDLKGGHYEQYF. Written as DNA, the CDR3 is TGTGCCAGCAGCCAAGATCTGAAGGGGGGGCACTACGAGCAGTACTTC. This chain uses TRBV4-2 with TRBJ2-7, with D possibly TRBD2 on 7 matching bases. V was pared by 0 bases and J by 3 bases, with 15 bases between. This CDR3 has 16 residues. In germline, CDR1 is LGHNA, CDR2 YNFKEQ.

The chain joins TRBV6-1 to TRBJ1-5; a possible D gene is TRBD1 (5 bases). There are 14 residues in the CDR3. The V end lost 2 bases, the J end lost 7 bases, and 12 bases lay between the germline ends. The germline CDR1 and CDR2 sequences are MNHNS and SASEGT. The CDR3, as DNA: TGTGCCAGCAGTGAACGGGCAGGGCCCCAGCCCCAGCATTTT. This translates into CASSERAGPQPQHF.